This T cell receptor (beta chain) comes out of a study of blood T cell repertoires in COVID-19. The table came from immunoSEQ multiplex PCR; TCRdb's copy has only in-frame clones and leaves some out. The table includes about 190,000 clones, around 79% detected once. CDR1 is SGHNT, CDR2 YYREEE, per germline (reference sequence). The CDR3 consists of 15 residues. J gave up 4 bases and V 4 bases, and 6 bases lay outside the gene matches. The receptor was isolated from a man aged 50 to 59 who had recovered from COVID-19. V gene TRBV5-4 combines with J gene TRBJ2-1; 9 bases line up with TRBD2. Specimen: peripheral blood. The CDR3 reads CASSLRLAEYNEQFF. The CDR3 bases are TGTGCCAGCAGCCTTCGACTAGCGGAATACAATGAGCAGTTCTTC. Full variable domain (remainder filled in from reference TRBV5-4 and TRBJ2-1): ETGVTQSPTHLIKTRGQQVTLRCSSQSGHNTVSWYQQALGQGPQFIFQYYREEENGRGNFPPRFSGLQFPNYSSELNVNALELDDSALYLCASSLRLAEYNEQFFGPGTRLTVL.